The 21 T cell receptor beta chains reported below all come from one sample, sequenced in a study of blood T cell repertoires in COVID-19. Using immunoSEQ multiplex PCR, the repertoire was profiled, and TCRdb retains in-frame clones only, with some absent. The sample gives tens of thousands of clones, about nine tenths of which show up once; about 5.5% is in the top ten. Sequenced material: peripheral blood. These receptors originate from a man aged 60 to 75 with COVID-19, enrolled during active disease.

The rearrangement joins TRBV4-1 to TRBJ2-2; a weak D match, TRBD2 (5 bases). V dropped 1 base and J dropped 3 bases, with 18 bases sitting between them. The CDR3 extends over 18 amino acids. CDR1 is MGHRA and CDR2 is YSYEKL in the germline V gene. CDR3 protein: CASSQGLWQRSYTGELFF. As DNA, the CDR3 is TGCGCCAGCAGCCAAGGACTTTGGCAGCGGAGCTACACCGGGGAGCTGTTTTTT.

This clone was found a few times. The chain links TRBV20-1 to TRBJ1-3, with a tentative D call TRBD1 (5 bases). Germline CDR1 is DFQATT and CDR2 is SNEGSKA (reference sequence). The CDR3 has 15 residues. V lost 3 bases and J 0 bases, leaving 12 bases between the germline ends. Written as DNA, the CDR3 is TGCAGTGCTAGTACACAGGACTACTCTGGAAACACCATATATTTT. This translates into CSASTQDYSGNTIYF.

This chain links TRBV7-8 with TRBJ1-2, with a tentative D call TRBD1 (5 bases). This CDR3 is 15 amino acids long. Trimming left V 0 bases short and J 1 base short, with 9 bases between. CDR1 is SGHVS and CDR2 is FQNEAQ in the germline V gene. The CDR3 sequence is CASSLAGGGNYGYTF. The CDR3, as DNA: TGTGCCAGCAGCTTAGCGGGGGGAGGTAACTATGGCTACACCTTC.

This clone showed up just a few times. V usage is TRBV19 and J usage is TRBJ2-7, with 16 bases fitting TRBD2. V trimming: 3 bases; J trimming: 1 base; junction bases outside the gene matches: 6. Per the germline V gene, CDR1 is LNHDA and CDR2 is SQIVND (reference sequence). This CDR3 is 18 amino acids long. The CDR3 region is CASSILGLAGGPSYEQYF. CDR3 DNA sequence: TGTGCCAGTAGTATCCTGGGACTAGCGGGAGGGCCGTCCTACGAGCAGTACTTC.

The rearrangement uses TRBV5-1 and TRBJ2-1; 11 nucleotides line up with TRBD2. Germline CDR1 reads SGHRS; CDR2 reads YFSETQ. There are 15 residues in the CDR3. J lost 6 bases, V lost 4 bases, and 6 bases had no gene match. CDR3 protein: CASSRIAGGFNEQFF. The CDR3 DNA reads TGCGCCAGCAGCCGGATAGCGGGAGGGTTCAATGAGCAGTTCTTC.

CDR3 DNA: TGTGCCAGCAGTGCCTATTCTGCGAATCAAGAGACCCAGTACTTC. Protein sequence: CASSAYSANQETQYF. The rearrangement links TRBV2 to TRBJ2-5, with no clear D. This CDR3 contains 15 residues. V was clipped by 4 bases and J by 2 bases, with 14 bases between them. CDR1 and CDR2 (germline): SNHLY, FYNNEI.

The rearrangement uses TRBV18 and TRBJ2-7; 7 bases are shared with TRBD2. J lost 6 bases, V lost 3 bases, and 8 bases had no gene match. This CDR3 has 14 amino acids. The germline CDR1 and CDR2 sequences are KGHSH and LQKENI. The CDR3 nucleotides are TGTGCCAGCTCACCTACAGACGCTAGCGGCGAGCAGTACTTC. Amino acids: CASSPTDASGEQYF.

This chain uses TRBV5-1 with TRBJ2-1, with D perhaps TRBD2 (6 bases). The CDR3 loop spans 13 amino acids. CDR1 SGHRS and CDR2 YFSETQ come from the germline V gene. Deletions cut 5 bases from V and 6 bases from J, with 12 bases between. The CDR3 sequence: CASRPAGGNEQFF. CDR3 nucleotide sequence: TGCGCCAGCAGGCCAGCGGGCGGCAATGAGCAGTTCTTC. The full variable domain, rest sourced from reference TRBV5-1 and TRBJ2-1, is KAGVTQTPRYLIKTRGQQVTLSCSPISGHRSVSWYQQTPGQGLQFLFEYFSETQRNKGNFPGRFSGRQFSNSRSEMNVSTLELGDSALYLCASRPAGGNEQFFGPGTRLTVL.

V is TRBV18 and J is TRBJ2-7; TRBD1 matches at 7 bases. The V gene's germline CDR1 is KGHSH and CDR2 LQKENI. CDR3 size: 14 residues. The V segment lost 3 bases and the J segment 5 bases; nucleotides outside the gene matches: 7. The DNA of the CDR3 is TGTGCCAGCTCACCTGAGGGGGCGTTCAACGAGCAGTACTTC. Its translation is CASSPEGAFNEQYF.

V gene TRBV28 combines with J gene TRBJ2-1, with TRBD1 identical over 8 bases. The germline V gene has CDR1 MDHEN and CDR2 SYDVKM. The junction had 16 bases not matched to a gene; V was cut back by 3 bases and J by 12 bases. The CDR3 is 16 residues long. CDR3 in DNA: TGTGCCAGCAGTTTTCCCGGGACAGGCTTAGTAGAGGGGCAGTTCTTC. Translated: CASSFPGTGLVEGQFF.

The rearrangement uses TRBV18 and TRBJ1-3, with unresolved D. Germline V CDR1 and CDR2: KGHSH, LQKENI. V lost 0 bases and J lost 4, with 13 bases in between. This CDR3 is 16 amino acids long. DNA for the CDR3: TGTGCCAGCTCACCACCGGAGGGCGGACGGGGAAACACCATATATTTT. Protein sequence: CASSPPEGGRGNTIYF.

The chain links TRBV7-2 to TRBJ1-1; the D gene is possibly TRBD1 (6 bases). Germline V gene sequence: CDR1 SGHTA, CDR2 FQGNSA. The CDR3 has 15 residues. V was clipped by 5 bases and J by 5 bases, with 18 bases between them. Here the CDR3 reads CASSMSGTRRTEAFF. The CDR3 DNA follows: TGTGCCAGCAGCATGTCCGGGACACGACGGACTGAAGCTTTCTTT.

This clone was seen once. The rearrangement joins TRBV6-6 to TRBJ1-4; a possible D gene is TRBD1 (6 bases). The V gene's germline CDR1 is MNHNY and CDR2 SVGAGI (reference sequence). The CDR3 extends over 16 amino acids. Trimming took off 5 bases at V and 5 bases at J, with 18 bases between the two ends. CDR3 loop: CASSPPGGPRNEKLFF. CDR3 sequence (DNA): TGTGCCAGCAGTCCCCCCGGGGGGCCGAGGAATGAAAAACTGTTTTTT.

This clone appeared once. V is TRBV7-6 and J is TRBJ2-1; weak D call: TRBD2 (6 bases). Per germline, CDR1 SGHVS and CDR2 FNYEAQ. The V end was cut by 4 bases, the J end by 10 bases, with 14 bases between. The CDR3 contains 13 residues. CDR3 DNA: TGTGCCAGCAGCTATGCGGCTGGGGGGGAGCAGTTCTTC. It yields the protein CASSYAAGGEQFF.

The CDR3 coding sequence is TGTGCCAGCAGTTTAGTCAGGGGGCTTAATTCACCCCTCCACTTT. The encoded protein is CASSLVRGLNSPLHF. V usage is TRBV27 and J usage is TRBJ1-6; 8 bases are a match to TRBD1. Germline V lookup: CDR1 MNHEY, CDR2 SMNVEV (reference sequence). With 2 bases clipped from V and 6 bases from J, the junction kept 3 bases outside the gene matches. CDR3 size: 15 residues.

The rearrangement links TRBV28 to TRBJ2-2, with TRBD2 identical over 15 bases. CDR3 length: 16 amino acids. V trimming: 6 bases; J trimming: 4 bases; junction bases outside the gene matches: 3. Germline lookup yields CDR1 MDHEN and CDR2 SYDVKM. The CDR3 region has the DNA TGTGCCAGCAGAGGGACTAGCGGGAGGTTCACCGGGGAGCTGTTTTTT. Translated: CASRGTSGRFTGELFF. Full variable domain (rest looked up from reference TRBV28 and TRBJ2-2): DVKVTQSSRYLVKRTGEKVFLECVQDMDHENMFWYRQDPGLGLRLIYFSYDVKMKEKGDIPEGYSVSREKKERFSLILESASTNQTSMYLCASRGTSGRFTGELFFGEGSRLTVL.

CDR3 region: CASSLDRVDEQYF. The DNA for the CDR3 is TGTGCCAGCAGCTTAGACAGGGTGGACGAGCAGTACTTC. The V gene is TRBV7-2, the J gene TRBJ2-7; D is possibly TRBD1 (6 bases). Trimming pared 1 base from V and 5 bases from J, leaving 9 bases between. The CDR3 has 13 residues. The V gene's germline CDR1 is SGHTA and CDR2 FQGNSA.

V and J are TRBV2 and TRBJ2-1; D perhaps matches TRBD2 (6 bases). Trimming took 2 bases from V and 10 from J, leaving 12 bases between them. From germline, CDR1 is SNHLY and CDR2 FYNNEI. The CDR3 loop spans 13 amino acids. The CDR3 bases are TGTGCCAGCAGTGAATTCGGCGGGGAAGAGCAGTTCTTC. Its protein is CASSEFGGEEQFF.

The V call is TRBV5-5, the J call TRBJ2-7; tentatively, D is TRBD1 (6 bases). The V gene lost 0 bases and the J gene lost 3 bases, with 10 bases spanning the gap. This CDR3 spans 14 amino acids. CDR1 and CDR2 from the germline V gene are SGHKS and YYEKEE (reference sequence). The CDR3 DNA follows: TGTGCCAGCAGCTTGGCAGGGGTGGGCTACGAGCAGTACTTC. Translated: CASSLAGVGYEQYF.

This clone has more than one count but fewer than ten. The chain links TRBV11-3 to TRBJ1-6; possible D gene TRBD1, 5 bases. V was pared by 3 bases and J by 10 bases, with 13 bases between. Germline values: CDR1 SGHNT, CDR2 YENEEA. This CDR3 contains 14 residues. Here the CDR3 reads CASSFSRAESPLHF. DNA for the CDR3: TGTGCCAGCAGCTTTTCCAGGGCAGAATCACCCCTCCACTTT.

The chain joins TRBV7-2 to TRBJ1-2; tentatively, D is TRBD1 (6 bases). This CDR3 comprises 16 residues. Germline-derived CDR1 and CDR2 are SGHTA and FQGNSA. The ends were cut back, 5 bases at V and 0 bases at J, with 16 bases in the middle. CDR3 residues: CASSSAGGGSNYGYTF. CDR3 in DNA: TGTGCCAGCAGCAGTGCGGGGGGGGGCTCTAACTATGGCTACACCTTC.